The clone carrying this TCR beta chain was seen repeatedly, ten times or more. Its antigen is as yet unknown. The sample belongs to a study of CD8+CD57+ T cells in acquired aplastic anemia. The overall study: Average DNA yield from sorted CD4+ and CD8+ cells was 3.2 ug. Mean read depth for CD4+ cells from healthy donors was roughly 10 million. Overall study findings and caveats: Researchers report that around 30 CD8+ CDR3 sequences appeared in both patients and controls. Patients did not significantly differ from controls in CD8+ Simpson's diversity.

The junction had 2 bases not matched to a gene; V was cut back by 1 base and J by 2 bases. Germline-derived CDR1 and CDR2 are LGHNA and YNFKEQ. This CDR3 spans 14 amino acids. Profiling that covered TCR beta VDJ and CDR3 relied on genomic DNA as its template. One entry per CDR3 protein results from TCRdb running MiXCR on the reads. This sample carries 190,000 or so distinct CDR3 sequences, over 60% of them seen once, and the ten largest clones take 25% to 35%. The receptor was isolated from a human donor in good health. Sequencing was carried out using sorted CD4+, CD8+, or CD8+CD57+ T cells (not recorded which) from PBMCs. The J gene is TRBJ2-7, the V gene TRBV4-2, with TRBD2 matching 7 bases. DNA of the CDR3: TGTGCCAGCAGCCAAGTGGGGGGGGCCTACGAGCAGTACTTC. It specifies CASSQVGGAYEQYF.